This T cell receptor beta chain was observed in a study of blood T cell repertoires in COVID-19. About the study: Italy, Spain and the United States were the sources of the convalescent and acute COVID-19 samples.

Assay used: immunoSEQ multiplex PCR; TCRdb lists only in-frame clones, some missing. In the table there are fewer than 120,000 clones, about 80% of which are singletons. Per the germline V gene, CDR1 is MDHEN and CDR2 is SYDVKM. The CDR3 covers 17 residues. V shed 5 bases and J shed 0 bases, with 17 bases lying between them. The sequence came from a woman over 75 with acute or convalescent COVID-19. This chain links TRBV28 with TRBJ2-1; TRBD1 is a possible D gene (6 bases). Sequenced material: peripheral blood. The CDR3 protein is CASSPVWGPRSYNEQFF. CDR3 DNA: TGTGCCAGCAGTCCCGTCTGGGGGCCCCGCTCCTACAATGAGCAGTTCTTC.